This passage covers 15 T cell receptor beta chains from one sample sequenced in a study of monozygotic twins with inflammatory bowel disease. Reanalyzing the 5' RACE reads, TCRdb keeps one entry per CDR3 protein, without DNA. Its table lists 330,000 or so distinct CDR3 sequences. The sequenced material came from blood. The receptors stem from a human donor with ulcerative colitis or Crohn's disease, or a healthy co-twin of an affected twin (not recorded which).

CDR3: CASSEGTFPTDTQYF. This sequence joins TRBV2 and TRBJ2-3; TCRdb lists TRBD1, though no DNA is available to test this call. Germline assignment: CDR1 SNHLY and CDR2 FYNNEI. The CDR3 runs 15 residues.

The V call is TRBV18, the J call TRBJ2-7; absent DNA, TCRdb's TRBD2 call cannot be checked. The germline V gene encodes CDR1 KGHSH and CDR2 LQKENI. This CDR3 is built from 14 residues. CDR3: CASSPGTSAEIKYF.

This CDR3 reads CASSQTYEAGVHTGELFF. The chain uses TRBV4-1 and TRBJ2-2; lacking DNA, the TRBD2 call made by TCRdb goes unchecked. The CDR3 consists of 18 residues. Germline CDR1 is MGHRA and CDR2 is YSYEKL.

This rearrangement joins TRBV20-1 to TRBJ1-6; as DNA is missing, the TRBD1 call by TCRdb cannot be tested. The CDR3 loop spans 14 amino acids. Per the germline V gene, CDR1 is DFQATT and CDR2 is SNEGSKA (reference sequence). The CDR3 here is CSARARGQNSPLHF.

The chain is built from TRBV7-9 and TRBJ1-4; TCRdb outputs TRBD1, but without DNA this stays unchecked. The germline gives CDR1 SEHNR, CDR2 FQNEAQ (reference sequence). The CDR3 is 15 residues long. The CDR3 spells CASIPSGVASEKLFF.

The gene calls are TRBV28 and TRBJ2-7. The CDR3 is 15 residues long. The germline V gene encodes CDR1 MDHEN and CDR2 SYDVKM. The CDR3 here is CASRPNGAGTYEQYF.

The chain recombines TRBV7-2 with TRBJ1-1; TCRdb outputs TRBD1, but without DNA this stays unchecked. This CDR3 is 15 amino acids long. Per the germline V gene, CDR1 is SGHTA and CDR2 is FQGNSA. CDR3 amino acids: CASSLEVRRGLEAFF.

The CDR3 protein is CSAKARGTEAFF. The chain couples TRBV20-1 to TRBJ1-1. The CDR3 extends over 12 amino acids. The germline gives CDR1 DFQATT, CDR2 SNEGSKA (reference sequence).

This CDR3 is CASSLGTGYYEQYF. V and J are TRBV7-8 and TRBJ2-7; TCRdb proposes TRBD1, but this gene call is untestable without DNA. The germline V gene encodes CDR1 SGHVS and CDR2 FQNEAQ. CDR3 length equals 14 residues. The variable domain in full, completed from reference TRBV7-8 and TRBJ2-7, reads GAGVSQSPRYKVAKRGQDVALRCDPISGHVSLFWYQQALGQGPEFLTYFQNEAQLDKSGLPSDRFFAERPEGSVSTLKIQRTQQEDSAVYLCASSLGTGYYEQYFGPGTRLTVT.

The chain joins TRBV5-1 to TRBJ2-2; absent DNA, TCRdb's TRBD1 call cannot be checked. Germline CDR1 and CDR2: SGHRS and YFSETQ. This CDR3 has 16 amino acids. This chain's CDR3 is CASSRGQGARTGELFF.

The chain joins TRBV2 to TRBJ2-3; TCRdb reports TRBD2, a call that lacks DNA to check it against. CDR3 length equals 14 residues. In germline, CDR1 is SNHLY, CDR2 FYNNEI. CDR3 sequence: CASSAQREPDTQYF.

The CDR3 region is CASSQDLTGNQPQHF. This chain uses TRBV3-1 with TRBJ1-5; as DNA is missing, the TRBD1 call by TCRdb cannot be tested. This CDR3 is 15 amino acids long. CDR1 and CDR2 (germline): LGHDT, YNNKEL (reference sequence). The full variable domain, with the rest looked up from reference TRBV3-1 and TRBJ1-5, is DTAVSQTPKYLVTQMGNDKSIKCEQNLGHDTMYWYKQDSKKFLKIMFSYNNKELIINETVPNRFSPKSPDKAHLNLHINSLELGDSAVYFCASSQDLTGNQPQHFGDGTRLSIL.

This sequence joins TRBV18 and TRBJ1-1. Per the germline V gene, CDR1 is KGHSH and CDR2 is LQKENI. CDR3 length: 14 amino acids. CDR3 amino acids: CASSPRGLATEAFF.

This sequence joins TRBV20-1 and TRBJ2-7; TCRdb gives TRBD1 as the D gene, but with no DNA this cannot be confirmed. This CDR3 contains 13 residues. The germline CDR1 and CDR2 sequences are DFQATT and SNEGSKA (reference sequence). CDR3 amino acids: CNASGTGYYEQYF.

The chain recombines TRBV20-1 with TRBJ2-4; absent DNA, TCRdb's TRBD2 call cannot be checked. This CDR3 is 16 amino acids long. Germline CDR1 and CDR2: DFQATT and SNEGSKA (reference sequence). CDR3 amino acids: CSAFNSRDYDQNIQYF.